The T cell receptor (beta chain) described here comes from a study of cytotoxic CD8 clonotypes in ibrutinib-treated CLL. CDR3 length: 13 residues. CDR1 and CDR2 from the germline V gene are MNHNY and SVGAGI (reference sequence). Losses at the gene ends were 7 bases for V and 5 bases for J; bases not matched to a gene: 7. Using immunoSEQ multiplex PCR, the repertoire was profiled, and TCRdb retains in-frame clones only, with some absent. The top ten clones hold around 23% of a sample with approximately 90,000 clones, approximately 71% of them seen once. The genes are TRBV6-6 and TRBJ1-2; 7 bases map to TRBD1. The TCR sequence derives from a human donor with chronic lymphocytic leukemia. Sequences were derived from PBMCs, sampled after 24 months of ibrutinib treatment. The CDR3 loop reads CASMGQTLYGYTF. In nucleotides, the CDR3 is TGTGCCAGCATGGGACAGACGTTATATGGCTACACCTTC.